This TCR beta chain was sequenced for a study of blood T cells in healthy people across ages. V gave up 5 bases and J gave up 14 bases, with 14 bases separating them. Germline V gene sequence: CDR1 SEHNR, CDR2 FQNEAQ (reference sequence). CDR3 length: 11 amino acids. A J-beta primer mix and a sample-barcoded 5' primer were used in a second PCR of about 7 to 12 cycles. Using its own MiXCR run on the 5' RACE reads, TCRdb lists one record per CDR3 protein. The sample lists about 970,000 distinct CDR3 sequences, about 53% occurring once. Sequenced sample: blood. The rearrangement joins TRBV7-9 to TRBJ2-3; D gene unclear. This clonotype was obtained from a woman between 55 and 75 years old in good health. The CDR3 coding sequence is TGTGCCAGCAGCCCTCGCTCAGAGCGGTATTTT. It is translated as CASSPRSERYF.